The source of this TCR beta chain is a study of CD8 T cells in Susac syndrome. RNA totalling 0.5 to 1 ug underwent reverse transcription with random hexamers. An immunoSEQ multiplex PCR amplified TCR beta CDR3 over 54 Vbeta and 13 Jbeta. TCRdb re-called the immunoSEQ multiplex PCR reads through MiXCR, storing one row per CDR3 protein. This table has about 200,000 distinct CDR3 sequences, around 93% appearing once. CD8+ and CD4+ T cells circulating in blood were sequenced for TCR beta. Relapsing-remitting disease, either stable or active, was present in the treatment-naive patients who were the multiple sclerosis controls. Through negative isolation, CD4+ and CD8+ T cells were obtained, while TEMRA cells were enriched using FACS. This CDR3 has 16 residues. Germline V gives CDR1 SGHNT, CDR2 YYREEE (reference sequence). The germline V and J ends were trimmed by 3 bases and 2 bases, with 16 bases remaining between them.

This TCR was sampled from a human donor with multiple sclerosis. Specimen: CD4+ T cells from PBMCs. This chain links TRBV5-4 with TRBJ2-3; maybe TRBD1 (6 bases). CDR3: CASSSRTEATTDTQYF. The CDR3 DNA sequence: TGTGCCAGCAGCTCGCGGACAGAGGCTACCACAGATACGCAGTATTTT.